Listed below are T cell receptor beta chains from one sample, sequenced in a study of CD8+ T cells in alopecia areata. Clones were sequenced by immunoSEQ multiplex PCR, and TCRdb holds only the in-frame ones, with some missing. The data contain roughly 280,000 clones, 50% to 75% of them singletons. This specimen consisted of CD4+ T cells sorted from blood, obtained between weeks 51 and 52, from a patient treated with tofacitinib. The receptors shown here come from a human donor with alopecia areata. CDR3s include the opening cysteine and the closing phenylalanine or tryptophan. Each record gives: V gene, D gene, J gene, clone size, CDR3 DNA, CDR3 protein. The D gene is left open where the match is weak. Some rows mark clone size as missing; the rest say once, few, many or name a class of expanded clone.

>TRBV10-3|TRBD1|TRBJ1-4|NA
TGTGCCATCAGTGATTGGACAGGGGGAATCGAAAAACTGTTTTTT
CAISDWTGGIEKLFF
>TRBV20-1|NA|TRBJ2-7|NA
TGCAGTGCTAGAGCCGGTTACGAGCAGTACTTC
CSARAGYEQYF
>TRBV18|NA|TRBJ1-6|NA
TGTGCCAGCTCACCGGGGCTCAAGGACTCACCCCTCCACTTT
CASSPGLKDSPLHF
>TRBV30|NA|TRBJ2-7|NA
TGTGCCTGGAAACCGCGGGGACAGCCCGCCACGACCCTCTACGAGCAGTACTTC
CAWKPRGQPATTLYEQYF
>TRBV2|NA|TRBJ2-2|few
TGTGCCAGCAGTGGCGGTAGCTTCTCCGGGGAGCTGTTTTTT
CASSGGSFSGELFF
>TRBV11-2|NA|TRBJ2-7|NA
TGTGCCAGCAGCCTCGGGACCGGCGAGCAGTACTTC
CASSLGTGEQYF
>TRBV6-1|TRBD1|TRBJ1-5|NA
TGTGCCAGCAGTAGGACAGGGGAGCATCAGCCCCAGCATTTT
CASSRTGEHQPQHF
>TRBV5-1|NA|TRBJ2-5|few
TGCGCCAGCAGCTTGGGCAGACAAGAGACCCAGTACTTC
CASSLGRQETQYF
>TRBV2|TRBD1|TRBJ1-6|few
TGTGCCAGCAGTGCTGACAGGGGACGATCACCCCTCCACTTT
CASSADRGRSPLHF
>TRBV9|NA|TRBJ2-3|NA
TGTGCCAGCAGCGTAAACCCTGCAGCTTCTAGCACAGATACGCAGTATTTT
CASSVNPAASSTDTQYF
>TRBV5-1|NA|TRBJ2-3|NA
TGCGCCAGCAGCTTGGACGACACAGATACGCAGTATTTT
CASSLDDTDTQYF
>TRBV30|NA|TRBJ1-2|few
TGTGCCTGGTTCCTTTGGGGGACACGGAGCGGTAGGAACTATGGCTACACCTTC
CAWFLWGTRSGRNYGYTF
>TRBV7-3|TRBD2|TRBJ2-1|few
TGTGCCAGCAGCCTGACTAGCGGGGGGCTGAATGAGCAGTTCTTC
CASSLTSGGLNEQFF
>TRBV4-2|NA|TRBJ1-5|NA
TGTGCCAGCAGTGAGGGGTCCTGGTATAGCAATCAGCCCCAGCATTTT
CASSEGSWYSNQPQHF
>TRBV6-5|TRBD2|TRBJ2-7|few
TGTGCCAGCAGTCCATTGGCGGGGGGGCCCTACGAGCAGTACTTC
CASSPLAGGPYEQYF
>TRBV11-2|NA|TRBJ1-1|NA
TGTGCCAGCAGCTTAGGCCTCAACACTGAAGCTTTCTTT
CASSLGLNTEAFF
>TRBV7-8|NA|TRBJ1-3|NA
TGTGCCAGCAGCTTAGATGAGGTAGCGTCTGGAAACACCATATATTTT
CASSLDEVASGNTIYF
>TRBV11-1|NA|TRBJ2-2|NA
TGTGCCAGCAGCTTAAGGAGGCTGAACACCGGGGAGCTGTTTTTT
CASSLRRLNTGELFF
>TRBV5-1|NA|TRBJ1-2|NA
TGCGCCAGCAGCTTGTTGGGGGGCAGAGACTATGGCTACACCTTC
CASSLLGGRDYGYTF
>TRBV25-1|NA|TRBJ1-5|NA
TGTGCCAGCAGTGAATGCCCAGGGTGGCATCAGCCCCAGCATTTT
CASSECPGWHQPQHF
>TRBV9|NA|TRBJ2-7|NA
TGTGCCAGCAGCGAGGGGTACCGAAACTCCTACGAGCAGTACTTC
CASSEGYRNSYEQYF
>TRBV29-1|TRBD1|TRBJ2-7|NA
TGCAGCGCCTCGACAGGGAGCTACGAGCAGTACTTC
CSASTGSYEQYF
>TRBV6-7|NA|TRBJ1-5|NA
TGTGCCAGCAGGGCGACAGACCATCAGCCCCAGCATTTT
CASRATDHQPQHF
>TRBV29-1|NA|TRBJ1-2|few
TGCAGCGTTGAAGATCCGCTGATATACTATGGCTACACCTTC
CSVEDPLIYYGYTF
>TRBV2|NA|TRBJ2-1|NA
TGTGCCAGCAGGGGGGCCTTCGCTATCGATGAGCAGTTCTTC
CASRGAFAIDEQFF
>TRBV15|TRBD1|TRBJ1-2|NA
TGTGCCACCAGCGGGCCAGACCGGACAGGCTTC
CATSGPDRTGF
>TRBV6-5|NA|TRBJ2-5|few
TGTGCCAGCAGACTGACCTACGCCGGAGAGACCCAGTACTTC
CASRLTYAGETQYF
>TRBV7-2|TRBD1|TRBJ1-1|once
TGTGCCAGCAGCCGCAGGGGGCGGACTGAAGCTTTCTTT
CASSRRGRTEAFF
>TRBV6-1|TRBD1|TRBJ2-3|few
TGTGCCAGCACACATTTGGACAGGGCGACAGATACGCAGTATTTT
CASTHLDRATDTQYF
>TRBV7-3|TRBD2|TRBJ2-3|few
TGTGCCAGCAGCCCGACTAGCGGGGGAGATACGCAGTATTTT
CASSPTSGGDTQYF
>TRBV30|NA|TRBJ2-2|NA
TGTGCCTGGCTTGTCACACCGAACACCGGGGAGCTGTTTTTT
CAWLVTPNTGELFF
>TRBV4-2|TRBD1|TRBJ1-2|few
TGTGCCAGCAGCCAAGAGACAGGGAACTATGGCTACACCTTC
CASSQETGNYGYTF
>TRBV7-9|NA|TRBJ2-7|few
TGTGCCAGCAGCTTAGACACCTACGAGCAGTACTTC
CASSLDTYEQYF
>TRBV7-9|NA|TRBJ1-2|NA
TGTGCCAGCAGCCAGGACAGTTATGGCTACACCTTC
CASSQDSYGYTF
>TRBV6-5|NA|TRBJ2-7|NA
TGTGCCAGCAGTTACCGGGACGGCGCCTCCGACGAGCAGTACTTC
CASSYRDGASDEQYF
>TRBV30|NA|TRBJ1-5|once
TGTGCCTGGAGTGACAGGAATAATCAGCCCCAGCATTTT
CAWSDRNNQPQHF
>TRBV29-1|TRBD1|TRBJ2-1|NA
TGCAGCGCGGACAGGTCCGACAATGAGCAGTTCTTC
CSADRSDNEQFF
>TRBV4-3|TRBD2|TRBJ2-1|few
TGCGCCAGCAGCCAAGGGCGCGGGAGCTCCTACAATGAGCAGTTCTTC
CASSQGRGSSYNEQFF
>TRBV29-1|NA|TRBJ1-1|NA
TGCAGCGTGGACATCGGGAACACTGAAGCTTTCTTT
CSVDIGNTEAFF
>TRBV7-6|TRBD1|TRBJ2-3|NA
TGTGCCAGCAGCTTCGGACCGACAGGGGGAGAGACAGATACGCAGTATTTT
CASSFGPTGGETDTQYF
>TRBV14|NA|TRBJ2-1|NA
TGTGCCAGCAGCCAAAACCCAGGGAGGACACGTAGTGAGCAGTTCTTC
CASSQNPGRTRSEQFF
>TRBV14|NA|TRBJ1-2|NA
TGTGCCAGCAGCCAAGATTTGGTGGGTGGCTACACCTTC
CASSQDLVGGYTF
>TRBV4-1|TRBD1|TRBJ2-3|few
TGCGCCAGCAGCCTAATCGGGACAGGTGGAGATACGCAGTATTTT
CASSLIGTGGDTQYF
>TRBV27|TRBD2|TRBJ2-1|NA
TGTGCCAGCAGTTTTAGCGGGGGGGCGACTGAGCAGTTCTTC
CASSFSGGATEQFF
>TRBV5-6|TRBD1|TRBJ2-3|NA
TGTGCCAGCAGACTCCGGGACAGGGATCTTCGTACGCAGTATTTT
CASRLRDRDLRTQYF
>TRBV5-1|NA|TRBJ2-5|few
TGCGCCAGCAGCCCCGGTCCCCGGGGACTAGAGACCCAGTACTTC
CASSPGPRGLETQYF